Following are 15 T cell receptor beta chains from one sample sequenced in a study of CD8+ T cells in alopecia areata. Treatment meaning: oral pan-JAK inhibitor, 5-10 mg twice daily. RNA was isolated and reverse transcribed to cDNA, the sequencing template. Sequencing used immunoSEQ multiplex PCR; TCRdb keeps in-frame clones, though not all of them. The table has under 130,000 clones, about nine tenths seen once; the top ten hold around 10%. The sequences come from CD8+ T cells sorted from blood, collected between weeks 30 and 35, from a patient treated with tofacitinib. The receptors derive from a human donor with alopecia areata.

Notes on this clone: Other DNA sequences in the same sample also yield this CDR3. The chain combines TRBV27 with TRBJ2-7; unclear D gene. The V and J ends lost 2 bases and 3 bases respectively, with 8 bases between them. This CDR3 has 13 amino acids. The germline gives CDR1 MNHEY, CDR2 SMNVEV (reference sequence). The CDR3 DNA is TGTGCCAGCAGTTTAACAGCGAGCTACGAGCAGTACTTC. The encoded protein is CASSLTASYEQYF.

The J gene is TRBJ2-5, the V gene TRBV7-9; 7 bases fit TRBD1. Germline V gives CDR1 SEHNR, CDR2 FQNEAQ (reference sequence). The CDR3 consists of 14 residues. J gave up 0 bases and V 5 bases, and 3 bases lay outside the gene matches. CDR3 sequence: CASSPDRNQETQYF. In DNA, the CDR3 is TGTGCCAGCAGCCCGGACAGGAACCAAGAGACCCAGTACTTC.

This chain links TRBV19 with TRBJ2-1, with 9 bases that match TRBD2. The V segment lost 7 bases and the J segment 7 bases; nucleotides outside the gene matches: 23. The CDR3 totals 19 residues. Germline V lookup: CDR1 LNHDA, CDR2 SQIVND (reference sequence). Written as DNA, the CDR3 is TGTGCCAGTAAGAATCTCTGGTCAACTGTAGCGGGAGATTATAATGAGCAGTTCTTC. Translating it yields CASKNLWSTVAGDYNEQFF.

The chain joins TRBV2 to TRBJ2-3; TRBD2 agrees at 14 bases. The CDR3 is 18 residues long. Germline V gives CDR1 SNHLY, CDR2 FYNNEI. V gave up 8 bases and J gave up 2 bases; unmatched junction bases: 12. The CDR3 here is CASGVPGLAGDYTDTQYF. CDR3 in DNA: TGTGCCAGCGGCGTACCGGGACTAGCGGGGGATTACACAGATACGCAGTATTTT. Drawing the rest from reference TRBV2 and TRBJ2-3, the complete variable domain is EPEVTQTPSHQVTQMGQEVILRCVPISNHLYFYWYRQILGQKVEFLVSFYNNEISEKSEIFDDQFSVERPDGSNFTLKIRSTKLEDSAMYFCASGVPGLAGDYTDTQYFGPGTRLTVL.

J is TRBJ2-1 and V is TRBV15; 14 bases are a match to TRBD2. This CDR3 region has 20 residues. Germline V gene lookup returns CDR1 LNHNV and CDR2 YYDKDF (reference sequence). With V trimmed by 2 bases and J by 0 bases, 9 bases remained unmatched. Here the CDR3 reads CATSRPYGTSGGSSYNEQFF. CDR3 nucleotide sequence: TGTGCCACCAGCAGACCATACGGGACTAGCGGGGGTAGCTCCTACAATGAGCAGTTCTTC. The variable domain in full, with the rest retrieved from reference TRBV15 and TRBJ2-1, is DAMVIQNPRYQVTQFGKPVTLSCSQTLNHNVMYWYQQKSSQAPKLLFHYYDKDFNNEADTPDNFQSRRPNTSFCFLDIRSPGLGDTAMYLCATSRPYGTSGGSSYNEQFFGPGTRLTVL.

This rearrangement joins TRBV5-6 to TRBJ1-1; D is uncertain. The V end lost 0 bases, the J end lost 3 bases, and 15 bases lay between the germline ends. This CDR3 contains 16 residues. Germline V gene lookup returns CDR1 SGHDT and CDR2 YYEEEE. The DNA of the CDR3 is TGTGCCAGCAGCTTGGGGGGAGGGCTCAGCGACACTGAAGCTTTCTTT. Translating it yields CASSLGGGLSDTEAFF. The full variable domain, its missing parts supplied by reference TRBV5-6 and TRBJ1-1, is DAGVTQSPTHLIKTRGQQVTLRCSPKSGHDTVSWYQQALGQGPQFIFQYYEEEERQRGNFPDRFSGHQFPNYSSELNVNALLLGDSALYLCASSLGGGLSDTEAFFGQGTRLTVV.

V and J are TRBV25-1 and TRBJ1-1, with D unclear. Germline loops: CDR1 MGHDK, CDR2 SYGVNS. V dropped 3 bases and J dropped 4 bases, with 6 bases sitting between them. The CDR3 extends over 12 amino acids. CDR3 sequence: CASSDWATEAFF. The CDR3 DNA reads TGTGCCAGCAGTGATTGGGCCACTGAAGCTTTCTTT.

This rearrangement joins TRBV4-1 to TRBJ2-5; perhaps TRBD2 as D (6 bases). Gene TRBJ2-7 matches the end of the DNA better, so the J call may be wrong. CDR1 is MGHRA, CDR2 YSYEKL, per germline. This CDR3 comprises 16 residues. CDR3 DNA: TGCGCCAGCAGCCAAGTGTCGACTAGTGAGACCTACGAGCAGTACTTC. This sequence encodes CASSQVSTSETYEQYF.

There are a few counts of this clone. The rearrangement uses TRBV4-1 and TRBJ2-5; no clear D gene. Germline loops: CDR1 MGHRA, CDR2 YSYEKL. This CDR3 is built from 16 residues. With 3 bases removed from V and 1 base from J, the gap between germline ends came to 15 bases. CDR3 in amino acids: CASSQERTVLQETQYF. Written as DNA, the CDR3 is TGCGCCAGCAGCCAGGAGAGGACGGTACTCCAAGAGACCCAGTACTTC.

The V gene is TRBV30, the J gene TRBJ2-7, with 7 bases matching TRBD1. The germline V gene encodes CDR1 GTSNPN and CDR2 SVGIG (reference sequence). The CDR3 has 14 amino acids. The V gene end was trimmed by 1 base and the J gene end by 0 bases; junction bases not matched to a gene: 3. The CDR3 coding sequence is TGTGCCTGGAGTGGACAGGGCAACTCCTACGAGCAGTACTTC. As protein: CAWSGQGNSYEQYF.

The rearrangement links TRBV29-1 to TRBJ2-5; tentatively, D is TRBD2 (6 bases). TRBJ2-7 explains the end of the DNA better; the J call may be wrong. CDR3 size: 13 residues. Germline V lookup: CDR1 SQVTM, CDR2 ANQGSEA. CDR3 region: CSVEYGSLYEQYF. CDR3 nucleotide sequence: TGCAGCGTTGAATACGGGAGTCTCTACGAGCAGTACTTC.

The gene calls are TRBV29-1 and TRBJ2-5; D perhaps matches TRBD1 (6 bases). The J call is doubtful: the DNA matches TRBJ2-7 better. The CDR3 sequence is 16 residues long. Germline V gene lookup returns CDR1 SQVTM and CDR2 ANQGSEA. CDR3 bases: TGCAGCGTTGAAGGCGTTTCTATAGGGACACAGTACGAGCAGTACTTC. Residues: CSVEGVSIGTQYEQYF.

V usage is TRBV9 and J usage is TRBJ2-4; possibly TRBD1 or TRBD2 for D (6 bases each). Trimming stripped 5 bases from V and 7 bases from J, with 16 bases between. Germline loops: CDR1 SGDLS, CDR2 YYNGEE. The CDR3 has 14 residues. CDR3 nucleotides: TGTGCCAGCAGTCCCTTCGGGGGCGAGAACATTCAGTACTTC. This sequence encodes CASSPFGGENIQYF.

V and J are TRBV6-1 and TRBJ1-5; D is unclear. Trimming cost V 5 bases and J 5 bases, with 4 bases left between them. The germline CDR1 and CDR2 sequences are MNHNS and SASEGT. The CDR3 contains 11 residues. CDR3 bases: TGTGCCAGCAGTTTCCATCAGCCCCAGCATTTT. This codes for CASSFHQPQHF.

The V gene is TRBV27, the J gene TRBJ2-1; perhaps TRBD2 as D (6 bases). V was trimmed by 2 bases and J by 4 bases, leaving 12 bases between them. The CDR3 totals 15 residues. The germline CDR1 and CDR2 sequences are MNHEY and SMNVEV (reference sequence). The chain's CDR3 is CASSLTGEPYNEQFF. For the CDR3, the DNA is TGTGCCAGCAGTTTAACGGGGGAGCCTTACAATGAGCAGTTCTTC.